The clone carrying this T cell receptor beta chain has a handful of counts. This record comes from a study of blood T cell repertoires in COVID-19. Original methodology: Using reference gene primer amplification, nucleated cell counts were estimated. Method: immunoSEQ multiplex PCR; TCRdb's copy keeps in-frame clones and lacks some. The V and J calls and clone size come from that table; D and trimming were worked out from the DNA. The repertoire holds roughly 240,000 clones, with 83% as singletons. The CDR3 totals 14 residues. CDR1 is DFQATT and CDR2 is SNEGSKA in the germline V gene (reference sequence). With 3 bases removed from V and 2 bases from J, the gap between germline ends came to 11 bases.

Sequenced material: PBMCs or T cells enriched from blood (not recorded which). The genes are TRBV20-1 and TRBJ1-3, with D perhaps TRBD1 (6 bases). This TCR was recovered from a woman in her thirties or forties who had been exposed to COVID-19. The CDR3 region is CSASSAGAGNTIYF. The CDR3 coding sequence is TGCAGTGCTAGTTCGGCAGGGGCTGGAAACACCATATATTTT.